Shown below are 2 T cell receptor beta chains from a single sample sequenced in a study of cytomegalovirus exposure and HLA in healthy donors. The repertoire was sequenced with immunoSEQ multiplex PCR; TCRdb's copy has only in-frame clones and lacks some. The sample contains about 44,000 clones, 93% of which appear only once. The material sequenced was PBMCs. These receptors were taken from a woman under 30 in good health and CMV-seronegative.

In DNA, the CDR3 is TGTGCCAGCAGTGAAGCGCTTCAGGCAGGGGGCGAACGGGGCTACACCTTC. The encoded protein is CASSEALQAGGERGYTF. The J gene is TRBJ1-2, the V gene TRBV2; the match to TRBD1 covers 8 bases. Germline values: CDR1 SNHLY, CDR2 FYNNEI. The CDR3 consists of 17 residues. The V and J ends lost 0 bases and 8 bases, in that order; junction bases with no gene match: 14. Together with reference TRBV2 and TRBJ1-2, the CDR3 gives the full variable domain: EPEVTQTPSHQVTQMGQEVILRCVPISNHLYFYWYRQILGQKVEFLVSFYNNEISEKSEIFDDQFSVERPDGSNFTLKIRSTKLEDSAMYFCASSEALQAGGERGYTFGSGTRLTVV.

The chain has TRBV30 and TRBJ1-3, with 9 bases that match TRBD1. The ends lost 1 base at V and 8 bases at J; junction bases unmatched: 9. This CDR3 region has 15 residues. Germline CDR1 is GTSNPN and CDR2 is SVGIG (reference sequence). In DNA form, the CDR3 reads TGTGCCTGGAGTGGGGGGACAGGGTTTCTGTACACCATATATTTT. Its translation is CAWSGGTGFLYTIYF.